The next 29 T cell receptor beta chains were all read from a single sample in a study of blood T cell repertoires in COVID-19. Profiling relied on immunoSEQ multiplex PCR, and the TCRdb table lists in-frame clones only, not all of them. The sample holds some 250,000 clones, about 85% seen once. Source material: peripheral blood. Receptors were obtained from a man between 60 and 75 years old with acute or convalescent COVID-19.

The chain employs TRBV11-3 and TRBJ2-7, with D perhaps matching TRBD1 (5 bases). The CDR3 is made up of 15 amino acids. The V end was cut by 1 base, the J end by 3 bases, with 13 bases between. Germline V lookup: CDR1 SGHNT, CDR2 YENEEA. The CDR3, as DNA: TGTGCCAGCAGCTTAGCCTCAGGGCCCTACTACGAGCAGTACTTC. Encoded protein: CASSLASGPYYEQYF.

The chain couples TRBV6-2 or TRBV6-3 to TRBJ2-7, with TRBD2 matching over 8 bases. Germline CDR1 reads MNHEY; CDR2 reads SVGEGT. The V segment lost 6 bases and the J segment 5 bases; nucleotides outside the gene matches: 12. This CDR3 has 15 residues. CDR3 sequence (DNA): TGTGCCAGCAGCTTTCGGGGGGGCCTTATCAACGAGCAGTACTTC. Protein: CASSFRGGLINEQYF.

The chain uses TRBV7-9 and TRBJ2-4; 7 bases line up with TRBD2. The germline gives CDR1 SEHNR, CDR2 FQNEAQ (reference sequence). The CDR3 covers 16 residues. Trimming at V came to 0 bases and at J to 1 base, leaving 3 bases not matched to a gene. In DNA, the CDR3 is TGTGCCAGCAGCTTAGCCCTAGCGGCCGCCAAAAACATTCAGTACTTC. It is translated as CASSLALAAAKNIQYF. The whole variable domain, filled in from reference TRBV7-9 and TRBJ2-4, reads DTGVSQNPRHKITKRGQNVTFRCDPISEHNRLYWYRQTLGQGPEFLTYFQNEAQLEKSRLLSDRFSAERPKGSFSTLEIQRTEQGDSAMYLCASSLALAAAKNIQYFGAGTRLSVL.

The V call is TRBV7-3, the J call TRBJ1-6, with D perhaps matching TRBD1 (5 bases). The germline CDR1 and CDR2 sequences are SGHTA and FQGTGA. CDR3 length: 13 residues. V was clipped by 4 bases and J by 7 bases, with 8 bases between them. In nucleotides, the CDR3 is TGTGCCAGCAGCTCAGGGTCAAATTCACCCCTCCACTTT. Protein product: CASSSGSNSPLHF.

The chain recombines TRBV10-3 with TRBJ2-3; 11 nucleotides line up with TRBD2. This CDR3 is 15 amino acids long. V shed 6 bases and J 1 base; nucleotides not matched to a gene: 3. Germline V gives CDR1 ENHRY, CDR2 SYGVKD. The CDR3 reads CAISPTSGGTDTQYF. In nucleotides, the CDR3 is TGTGCCATCAGCCCGACTAGCGGGGGCACAGATACGCAGTATTTT.

V usage is TRBV3-1 (or the pseudogene TRBV3-2) and J usage is TRBJ1-6; D is uncertain. CDR1 and CDR2 from the germline V gene are LGHDT and YNNKEL (reference sequence). V shed 2 bases and J shed 7 bases, with 9 bases lying between them. The CDR3 is made up of 14 amino acids. The CDR3 protein is CASSQLNSNSPLHF. The CDR3 DNA reads as TGTGCCAGCAGCCAATTGAACAGCAATTCACCCCTCCACTTT.

The chain combines TRBV4-2 with TRBJ1-2; 7 bases map to TRBD1. There are 16 residues in the CDR3. Losses at the gene ends were 0 bases for V and 1 base for J; bases not matched to a gene: 5. In germline, CDR1 is LGHNA, CDR2 YNFKEQ. Written as DNA, the CDR3 is TGTGCCAGCAGCCAAGATCTGGGACAGCATAACTATGGCTACACCTTC. The encoded protein is CASSQDLGQHNYGYTF.

V gene TRBV7-2 combines with J gene TRBJ2-5; 7 positions agree with TRBD1. The CDR3 loop spans 15 amino acids. Germline CDR1 SGHTA, CDR2 FQGNSA. V dropped 2 bases and J dropped 4; count of bases not matched to a gene: 7. This CDR3 is CASSLNLGQIETQYF. The CDR3 nucleotides read TGTGCCAGCAGCTTAAACTTGGGACAGATAGAGACCCAGTACTTC.

The chain has TRBV24-1 and TRBJ2-3; 7 bases are a match to TRBD2. The CDR3 length is 18 residues. Germline CDR1 is KGHDR and CDR2 is SFDVKD. V trimming: 2 bases; J trimming: 10 bases; junction bases outside the gene matches: 20. The CDR3 is CATSDSAGDSLGLEAQYF. The CDR3 bases are TGTGCCACCAGTGATTCTGCGGGGGACTCCCTCGGCCTGGAGGCGCAGTATTTT.

This chain connects TRBV30 to TRBJ2-7; weak D call: TRBD1 (5 bases). The CDR3 runs 15 residues. V lost 0 bases to trimming and J lost 2 bases, with 14 bases between them. Germline V gene sequence: CDR1 GTSNPN, CDR2 SVGIG (reference sequence). CDR3 nucleotides: TGTGCCTGGAGTGTATGGACACATGAACCCTACGAGCAGTACTTC. This encodes CAWSVWTHEPYEQYF.

The rearrangement joins TRBV19 to TRBJ2-5; D perhaps matches TRBD2 (6 bases). Between the trimmed V and J ends, which lost 3 bases and 3 bases, there was a span of 17 bases. Germline V gene lookup returns CDR1 LNHDA and CDR2 SQIVND (reference sequence). CDR3 length: 16 residues. The CDR3: CASSISWRGTKETQYF. In DNA form, the CDR3 reads TGTGCCAGTAGTATCTCTTGGCGGGGCACGAAAGAGACCCAGTACTTC.

V and J are TRBV4-1 and TRBJ2-7; D is possibly TRBD2 (6 bases). The length of the CDR3 is 17 residues. Germline V gives CDR1 MGHRA, CDR2 YSYEKL. V was trimmed by 0 bases and J by 0 bases, leaving 15 bases between them. CDR3 in amino acids: CASSQEAAGFSSYEQYF. In DNA, the CDR3 is TGCGCCAGCAGCCAAGAAGCAGCGGGTTTTAGCTCCTACGAGCAGTACTTC.

This chain links TRBV6-4 with TRBJ2-2, with a tentative D call TRBD1 (5 bases). Germline-derived CDR1 and CDR2 are MRHNA and SNTAGT. The CDR3 is made up of 14 amino acids. The germline V and J ends were trimmed by 3 bases and 7 bases, with 12 bases remaining between them. The CDR3 DNA reads as TGTGCCAGCAGTGAAGAGGAAGGGGTCGGGGAGCTGTTTTTT. Translating gives CASSEEEGVGELFF.

V gene TRBV2 combines with J gene TRBJ1-2; 12 bases agree with TRBD1. The CDR3 sequence is 17 residues long. CDR1 is SNHLY, CDR2 FYNNEI, per germline. V shed 4 bases and J 4 bases; nucleotides not matched to a gene: 10. The DNA for the CDR3 is TGTGCCAGCAGTGCAGGGACAGGGGGCGCAGATACCTATGGCTACACCTTC. Translating gives CASSAGTGGADTYGYTF.

The chain couples TRBV6-6 to TRBJ2-3; TRBD2 agrees at 12 bases. The CDR3 totals 20 residues. Germline trimming cut 6 bases from V and 2 bases from J; bases unmatched to any gene: 18. Germline lookup yields CDR1 MNHNY and CDR2 SVGAGI (reference sequence). CDR3 nucleotides: TGTGCCAGCAGCCGCCAAGCCCCCTGGGCTAGCGGGGGGGACACAGATACGCAGTATTTT. Protein product: CASSRQAPWASGGDTDTQYF.

J is TRBJ1-2 and V is TRBV2; possibly TRBD1 for D (6 bases). The CDR3 contains 14 residues. Deletions cut 6 bases from V and 6 bases from J, with 17 bases between. Germline V gives CDR1 SNHLY, CDR2 FYNNEI. The CDR3 loop reads CASSLQGRGHGYTF. The CDR3 DNA follows: TGTGCCAGCAGCCTACAGGGAAGAGGGCATGGCTACACCTTC. Full variable domain (missing parts from reference TRBV2 and TRBJ1-2): EPEVTQTPSHQVTQMGQEVILRCVPISNHLYFYWYRQILGQKVEFLVSFYNNEISEKSEIFDDQFSVERPDGSNFTLKIRSTKLEDSAMYFCASSLQGRGHGYTFGSGTRLTVV.

This chain links TRBV19 with TRBJ1-1, with D maybe TRBD1 (5 bases). The CDR3 spans 13 residues. The V end was cut by 7 bases, the J end by 0 bases, with 9 bases between. Germline V gene lookup returns CDR1 LNHDA and CDR2 SQIVND (reference sequence). The CDR3 here is CASTKQVNTEAFF. The CDR3 bases are TGTGCCAGTACGAAACAGGTGAACACTGAAGCTTTCTTT. Full variable domain (rest looked up from reference TRBV19 and TRBJ1-1): DGGITQSPKYLFRKEGQNVTLSCEQNLNHDAMYWYRQDPGQGLRLIYYSQIVNDFQKGDIAEGYSVSREKKESFPLTVTSAQKNPTAFYLCASTKQVNTEAFFGQGTRLTVV.

The chain uses TRBV5-1 and TRBJ2-2; 7 nucleotides line up with TRBD2. This CDR3 has 14 residues. Per the germline V gene, CDR1 is SGHRS and CDR2 is YFSETQ. V shed 3 bases, J shed 7 bases, and the junction held 6 bases outside the gene matches. The CDR3 sequence: CASSSGAGSGELFF. For the CDR3, the DNA is TGCGCCAGCAGCTCAGGAGCGGGGAGCGGGGAGCTGTTTTTT.

In its sample, this clone was seen a few times. The chain combines TRBV4-2 with TRBJ2-1; perhaps TRBD2 as D (7 bases). Germline CDR1 LGHNA, CDR2 YNFKEQ. The V end was cut by 8 bases, the J end by 3 bases, with 23 bases between. The CDR3 contains 17 residues. CDR3 DNA: TGTGCCAGCGCCTCGGGGGCAAGCGGGAACCGCTACAATGAGCAGTTCTTC. Translation gives CASASGASGNRYNEQFF.

This chain links TRBV10-3 with TRBJ2-3; 7 positions match TRBD2. The CDR3 is 16 amino acids. The germline V gene encodes CDR1 ENHRY and CDR2 SYGVKD. Trimming removed 6 bases from V and 0 bases from J; junction bases left unmatched: 9. CDR3 in DNA: TGTGCCATCAGCCCCATAAGCGGGGCCAGCACAGATACGCAGTATTTT. It yields the protein CAISPISGASTDTQYF.

The chain recombines TRBV6-1 with TRBJ2-1; 11 bases fit TRBD2. Germline V gene lookup returns CDR1 MNHNS and CDR2 SASEGT. Trimming removed 1 base from V and 4 bases from J; junction bases left unmatched: 3. The CDR3 has 16 residues. CDR3 DNA sequence: TGTGCCAGCAGTGAAGGTGGGACTAGCGGTTACAATGAGCAGTTCTTC. It specifies CASSEGGTSGYNEQFF.

The J gene is TRBJ1-1, the V gene TRBV18, with a possible D match to TRBD1 (6 bases). This CDR3 contains 12 residues. The germline V gene encodes CDR1 KGHSH and CDR2 LQKENI. Trimming took 6 bases from V and 8 from J, leaving 13 bases between them. The CDR3 DNA reads as TGTGCCAGCTCGTCCCTTCAGGGGGAAGCTTTCTTT. It translates to CASSSLQGEAFF.

This clone occurred once. This chain joins TRBV7-8 and TRBJ2-7; weak D call: TRBD2 (6 bases). V lost 0 bases, J lost 6 bases, and 12 bases lay in between. The CDR3 is 14 residues long. The germline CDR1 and CDR2 sequences are SGHVS and FQNEAQ. CDR3 in DNA: TGTGCCAGCAGCTTAGCAAACATGGGGGGCGAGCAGTACTTC. Its translation: CASSLANMGGEQYF.

The rearrangement uses TRBV10-2 and TRBJ2-1, with 9 positions matching TRBD2. The trim removed 8 bases at V and 2 bases at J, leaving 7 bases unmatched. CDR3 length: 15 amino acids. Germline assignment: CDR1 WSHSY and CDR2 SAAADI. In DNA, the CDR3 is TGCGCCAGCCGGGCGGGGGGGCAGGCCTACAATGAGCAGTTCTTC. This gives the protein CASRAGGQAYNEQFF.

The rearrangement links TRBV7-9 to TRBJ2-3; 8 nucleotides line up with TRBD2. The CDR3 runs 15 residues. Per the germline V gene, CDR1 is SEHNR and CDR2 is FQNEAQ (reference sequence). After removal of 4 bases from V and 0 bases from J, the junction contained 3 bases not matched to a gene. As DNA, the CDR3 is TGTGCCAGCAGCTCGGGACTAGACAGCACAGATACGCAGTATTTT. Translated: CASSSGLDSTDTQYF.

The rearrangement joins TRBV5-1 to TRBJ2-6, with D tentatively TRBD1 (6 bases). This CDR3 is built from 15 residues. Deletions cut 2 bases from V and 2 bases from J, with 8 bases between. The germline CDR1 and CDR2 sequences are SGHRS and YFSETQ. The CDR3 sequence is CASSLTGPGANVLTF. In nucleotides, the CDR3 is TGCGCCAGCAGCTTAACAGGGCCTGGGGCCAACGTCCTGACTTTC. The full variable domain, with the rest looked up from reference TRBV5-1 and TRBJ2-6, is KAGVTQTPRYLIKTRGQQVTLSCSPISGHRSVSWYQQTPGQGLQFLFEYFSETQRNKGNFPGRFSGRQFSNSRSEMNVSTLELGDSALYLCASSLTGPGANVLTFGAGSRLTVL.

The V gene is TRBV6-2 or TRBV6-3, the J gene TRBJ2-7; D unresolved. CDR3 length equals 14 residues. V gave up 2 bases and J gave up 5 bases, with 13 bases separating them. Per the germline V gene, CDR1 is MNHEY and CDR2 is SVGEGT. The CDR3 is CASSYQHPGNEQYF. CDR3 DNA sequence: TGTGCCAGCAGTTACCAACACCCTGGCAACGAGCAGTACTTC.

V and J are TRBV5-1 and TRBJ1-4, with 8 nucleotides matching TRBD1. V lost 0 bases to trimming and J lost 7 bases; unmatched junction nucleotides: 5. Germline V gene data show CDR1 as SGHRS and CDR2 as YFSETQ. This CDR3 spans 15 amino acids. CDR3 DNA sequence: TGCGCCAGCAGCTTGGGAGACAGGGGAGCTGAAAAACTGTTTTTT. Protein sequence: CASSLGDRGAEKLFF.

The rearrangement joins TRBV3-1 (or the pseudogene TRBV3-2) to TRBJ2-2, with TRBD2 identical over 8 bases. The CDR3 runs to 15 residues. Unmatched junction bases numbered 6, after V lost 4 bases and J lost 5 bases. Germline loops: CDR1 LGHDT, CDR2 YNNKEL (reference sequence). The CDR3 nucleotides read TGTGCCAGCAGCCGTACCGGGACTAGTACCGGGGAGCTGTTTTTT. This gives the protein CASSRTGTSTGELFF.